Included here is one TCR beta chain sequence, with context. Those who participated ranged in age from roughly 18 to 90 years and resided in about two dozen US areas. Clinical history as reported by participants underpinned cohort assignment. This CDR3 is built from 13 residues. V was pared by 3 bases and J by 8 bases, with 6 bases of the junction left unmatched. Germline-derived CDR1 and CDR2 are SGHKS and YYEKEE (reference sequence). This sample was included in a study of blood T cell repertoires in COVID-19. Produced via immunoSEQ multiplex PCR; TCRdb's table is partial and in-frame only. The table records about 220,000 clones, roughly 85% of them present only once.

This chain connects TRBV5-5 to TRBJ1-1; 8 bases align to TRBD1. Sequenced: PBMCs or T cells enriched from blood (not recorded which). This receptor was identified in a woman aged 50 to 60 who had been exposed to COVID-19. The CDR3 DNA is TGTGCCAGCAGCTCGACAGGGGTTACGGAAGCTTTCTTT. This gives the protein CASSSTGVTEAFF.